A selection of T cell receptor beta chains follows, all from one sample in a study of blood T cell repertoires in COVID-19. The protocol was immunoSEQ multiplex PCR, while the TCRdb copy is restricted to in-frame clones and leaves out a portion. The sample has some 110,000 clones, more than 80% seen once. Material: peripheral blood. These receptor sequences come from a man aged 55 to 70 with acute or convalescent COVID-19. Each CDR3 is given without its conserved first and last residue.

CDR3 protein: ASSLVGQTHSPLH
J gene: TRBJ1-6
V gene: TRBV7-9
CDR3 length: 13

CDR3 protein: ASSIRGTNQPQH
J gene: TRBJ1-5
V gene: TRBV19
CDR3 length: 12

CDR3 protein: ASSDTGRDSPLH
J gene: TRBJ1-6
V gene: TRBV10-2
CDR3 length: 12

CDR3 protein: ASSTSGSYEQF
J gene: TRBJ2-1
V gene: TRBV10-1
CDR3 length: 11

CDR3 protein: ASSLQSYRGSNEKLF
J gene: TRBJ1-4
V gene: TRBV5-4
CDR3 length: 15

CDR3 protein: ASSPGQNTEAF
J gene: TRBJ1-1
V gene: TRBV6-2/TRBV6-3
CDR3 length: 11

CDR3 protein: ASSQGPGVGYQPQH
J gene: TRBJ1-5
V gene: TRBV5-6
CDR3 length: 14

CDR3 protein: ATRGWAQGGELF
J gene: TRBJ2-2
V gene: TRBV24-1
CDR3 length: 12

CDR3 protein: ASSLGLAVIYEQY
J gene: TRBJ2-7
V gene: TRBV11-2
CDR3 length: 13

CDR3 protein: ASSRDRETQY
J gene: TRBJ2-5
V gene: TRBV14
CDR3 length: 10

CDR3 protein: ASSVEWDTTYEQY
J gene: TRBJ2-7
V gene: TRBV5-4
CDR3 length: 13

CDR3 protein: ASVGLADNTGELF
J gene: TRBJ2-2
V gene: TRBV18
CDR3 length: 13

CDR3 protein: ASQGGTNSPLH
J gene: TRBJ1-6
V gene: TRBV7-9
CDR3 length: 11

CDR3 protein: ASSLAGGGTGELF
J gene: TRBJ2-2
V gene: TRBV5-4
CDR3 length: 13

CDR3 protein: ASSFGTAGFNSPLH
J gene: TRBJ1-6
V gene: TRBV7-2
CDR3 length: 14

CDR3 protein: AISESLGQGDSGYT
J gene: TRBJ1-2
V gene: TRBV10-3
CDR3 length: 14

CDR3 protein: AISPGTGDYGSPLH
J gene: TRBJ1-6
V gene: TRBV10-3
CDR3 length: 14

CDR3 protein: ASSQGGGQLGNTIY
J gene: TRBJ1-3
V gene: TRBV3-1/TRBV3-2
CDR3 length: 14

CDR3 protein: ASSGQGSDFYGYT
J gene: TRBJ1-2
V gene: TRBV9
CDR3 length: 13

CDR3 protein: ASSQDGGRYNEQF
J gene: TRBJ2-1
V gene: TRBV4-3
CDR3 length: 13

CDR3 protein: ASSRGGPNTEAF
J gene: TRBJ1-1
V gene: TRBV27
CDR3 length: 12

CDR3 protein: ASSRSSGKETQY
J gene: TRBJ2-5
V gene: TRBV5-1
CDR3 length: 12

CDR3 protein: ASSLGGLAANTGELF
J gene: TRBJ2-2
V gene: TRBV5-4
CDR3 length: 15

CDR3 protein: ASSLGIGGTNTGELF
J gene: TRBJ2-2
V gene: TRBV28
CDR3 length: 15

CDR3 protein: ASSLWPEYGYT
J gene: TRBJ1-2
V gene: TRBV28
CDR3 length: 11

CDR3 protein: ASSKSARRDNEQF
J gene: TRBJ2-1
V gene: TRBV5-1
CDR3 length: 13

CDR3 protein: ASSAWPPTAVPGGYT
J gene: TRBJ1-2
V gene: TRBV4-1
CDR3 length: 15

CDR3 protein: ASSLFYGGTGELF
J gene: TRBJ2-2
V gene: TRBV11-3
CDR3 length: 13

CDR3 protein: ASSFRQGQHTGELF
J gene: TRBJ2-2
V gene: TRBV3-1/TRBV3-2
CDR3 length: 14

CDR3 protein: ASSVEERPYNEQF
J gene: TRBJ2-1
V gene: TRBV9
CDR3 length: 13

CDR3 protein: ASSPRGQAGEKLF
J gene: TRBJ1-4
V gene: TRBV11-2
CDR3 length: 13

CDR3 protein: ASSQTGAGGYT
J gene: TRBJ1-2
V gene: TRBV3-1/TRBV3-2
CDR3 length: 11

CDR3 protein: ASSDPLGGGLSYNEQF
J gene: TRBJ2-1
V gene: TRBV10-1
CDR3 length: 16

CDR3 protein: ASRAGVGGYEQY
J gene: TRBJ2-7
V gene: TRBV6-5
CDR3 length: 12

CDR3 protein: AISGGLADSYNEQF
J gene: TRBJ2-1
V gene: TRBV10-3
CDR3 length: 14

CDR3 protein: ASSLVAGNSPLH
J gene: TRBJ1-6
V gene: TRBV7-8
CDR3 length: 12

CDR3 protein: ASSRDRRDTQY
J gene: TRBJ2-3
V gene: TRBV5-6
CDR3 length: 11

CDR3 protein: ASSLGDTYTGELF
J gene: TRBJ2-2
V gene: TRBV7-2
CDR3 length: 13

CDR3 protein: ASSLGLRQGGNQPQH
J gene: TRBJ1-5
V gene: TRBV5-5
CDR3 length: 15

CDR3 protein: AGRGNTEAF
J gene: TRBJ1-1
V gene: TRBV30
CDR3 length: 9

CDR3 protein: ASSSGTGGSGEKLF
J gene: TRBJ1-4
V gene: TRBV6-6
CDR3 length: 14

CDR3 protein: ASSARANTGELF
J gene: TRBJ2-2
V gene: TRBV9
CDR3 length: 12

CDR3 protein: ASSLPGRETQY
J gene: TRBJ2-5
V gene: TRBV11-3
CDR3 length: 11